This passage covers 10 T cell receptor beta chains from one sample sequenced in a study of T cell clones after liver transplantation. Assay used: immunoSEQ multiplex PCR; TCRdb lists only in-frame clones, some missing. The top ten clones hold under 3.5% of a sample with roughly 70,000 clones, more than 75% of them seen once. The sample was CD4+ T cells from blood, taken before liver transplant. The receptors were gathered from a human donor who received a liver transplant.

The gene calls are TRBV7-2 and TRBJ2-7; 7 bases map to TRBD1. J was trimmed by 0 bases and V by 4 bases; bases with no gene match: 6. CDR1 and CDR2 from the germline V gene are SGHTA and FQGNSA. The CDR3 extends over 15 amino acids. The CDR3 nucleotides are TGTGCCAGCAGCTCGACAGGGCCGAGCTCCTACGAGCAGTACTTC. Translating gives CASSSTGPSSYEQYF.

This clone was detected once. The same CDR3 is also encoded by other DNA sequences in this sample. The rearrangement links TRBV2 to TRBJ2-5; D unclear. Trimming removed 2 bases from V and 4 bases from J, with 2 bases in between. Per germline, CDR1 SNHLY and CDR2 FYNNEI. The CDR3 extends over 11 amino acids. CDR3 sequence: CASSERETQYF. CDR3 in DNA: TGTGCCAGCAGTGAAAGAGAGACCCAGTACTTC.

The chain links TRBV11-3 to TRBJ2-1; D is ambiguous. This CDR3 is built from 14 residues. CDR1 and CDR2 (germline): SGHNT, YENEEA. V lost 1 base, J lost 9 bases, and 13 bases lay in between. This chain's CDR3 is CASSLGPPRSEQFF. The CDR3 coding sequence is TGTGCCAGCAGCTTAGGACCTCCTAGGAGTGAGCAGTTCTTC.

The chain has TRBV5-1 and TRBJ2-1, with D perhaps TRBD1 (5 bases). This CDR3 is built from 16 residues. Germline V gives CDR1 SGHRS, CDR2 YFSETQ. The V and J ends lost 3 bases and 7 bases respectively, with 20 bases between them. The CDR3 is CASSSSGMMVKNEQFF. The CDR3 coding sequence is TGCGCCAGCAGCTCCTCAGGGATGATGGTGAAAAATGAGCAGTTCTTC.

The chain employs TRBV10-1 and TRBJ2-1; D not resolved. The CDR3 has 12 residues. In germline, CDR1 is WNHNN, CDR2 SYGVQD (reference sequence). The V and J ends lost 3 bases and 13 bases respectively, with 13 bases between them. CDR3 sequence: CASSDYRLFQFF. The CDR3 nucleotides are TGCGCCAGCAGTGATTACAGACTTTTTCAGTTCTTC.

The chain has TRBV7-9 and TRBJ2-1; TRBD2 matches 8 bases. Germline CDR1 and CDR2: SEHNR and FQNEAQ (reference sequence). The CDR3 has 16 amino acids. V lost 4 bases to trimming and J lost 2 bases; unmatched junction nucleotides: 7. CDR3 in amino acids: CASSSASGRPYNEQFF. In nucleotides, the CDR3 is TGTGCCAGCAGCTCCGCAAGCGGGAGACCCTACAATGAGCAGTTCTTC. Drawing the rest from reference TRBV7-9 and TRBJ2-1, the complete variable domain is DTGVSQNPRHKITKRGQNVTFRCDPISEHNRLYWYRQTLGQGPEFLTYFQNEAQLEKSRLLSDRFSAERPKGSFSTLEIQRTEQGDSAMYLCASSSASGRPYNEQFFGPGTRLTVL.

The chain combines TRBV19 with TRBJ2-5; the D gene is possibly TRBD1 (7 bases). CDR3 size: 16 residues. V lost 4 bases and J lost 5, with 20 bases in between. The germline V gene encodes CDR1 LNHDA and CDR2 SQIVND (reference sequence). The chain's CDR3 is CASSTPPGRGRETQYF. In DNA, the CDR3 is TGTGCCAGTAGTACCCCCCCGGGCAGGGGGAGGGAGACCCAGTACTTC.

This clone was picked up one time. The chain employs TRBV14 and TRBJ1-1; 9 bases align to TRBD1. The CDR3 spans 13 residues. The trim removed 7 bases at V and 3 bases at J, leaving 3 bases unmatched. CDR1 is SGHDN and CDR2 is FVKESK in the germline V gene. CDR3 nucleotides: TGTGCCAGCAACAGGGGGCGCGACACTGAAGCTTTCTTT. Its protein is CASNRGRDTEAFF.

The chain links TRBV7-2 to TRBJ2-5, with 7 positions matching TRBD1. The V segment lost 3 bases and the J segment 7 bases; nucleotides outside the gene matches: 5. CDR3 length: 13 residues. From germline, CDR1 is SGHTA and CDR2 FQGNSA. CDR3 sequence reads: CASSFDRERTQYF. The CDR3 nucleotides read TGTGCCAGCAGCTTTGACAGGGAGAGGACCCAGTACTTC.

This clone qualifies as medium-sized (0.01 to 0.1%). The chain couples TRBV28 to TRBJ1-5; D uncertain. V dropped 5 bases and J dropped 6 bases, with 8 bases sitting between them. This CDR3 contains 12 residues. Germline V CDR1 and CDR2: MDHEN, SYDVKM. The chain's CDR3 is CASSPWGQPQHF. The CDR3 bases are TGTGCCAGCAGTCCTTGGGGTCAGCCCCAGCATTTT.